These T cell receptor beta chains were read from a single sample in a study of T cell responses to AZD1222 COVID-19 vaccine. The method was immunoSEQ multiplex PCR; TCRdb's version includes in-frame clones alone and lacks a portion of them. The repertoire holds some 99,000 clones, with 87% as singletons. The sequences come from peripheral blood, collected 28 days after the second AZD1222 dose. The receptors were gathered from an adult who received the AZD1222 COVID-19 vaccine. CDR3s include the opening cysteine and the closing phenylalanine or tryptophan. Each record gives: D gene, V gene, J gene, clone size, CDR3 DNA, CDR3 protein. A D gene is named only where the DNA matches it firmly. Clone size is not always given. Where it is, it says once, few, many or a class for expanded clones.

d_gene: TRBD1; v_gene: TRBV6-4; j_gene: TRBJ1-4; abundance: NA; CDR3nt: TGTGCCAGCAGTGCCTCGACAGGGTCCACACTGACGTCTAATGAAAAACTGTTTTTT; CDR3aa: CASSASTGSTLTSNEKLFF
d_gene: NA; v_gene: TRBV21-1; j_gene: TRBJ2-5; abundance: NA; CDR3nt: TGTGCCACCGGACGAGGAGGGTACCAAGAGACCCAGTACTTC; CDR3aa: CATGRGGYQETQYF
d_gene: NA; v_gene: TRBV7-3; j_gene: TRBJ1-5; abundance: NA; CDR3nt: TGTGCCAGCAGCTTATCCGGGCCCAATCAGCCCCAGCATTTT; CDR3aa: CASSLSGPNQPQHF
d_gene: NA; v_gene: TRBV7-9; j_gene: TRBJ2-1; abundance: NA; CDR3nt: TGTGCCAGTGAAAGCTCCTACAATGAGCAGTTCTTC; CDR3aa: CASESSYNEQFF
d_gene: TRBD1; v_gene: TRBV3-1/TRBV3-2; j_gene: TRBJ1-1; abundance: once; CDR3nt: TGTGCCAGCAGCGAACGGACAGGTAAAAACACTGAAGCTTTCTTT; CDR3aa: CASSERTGKNTEAFF
d_gene: NA; v_gene: TRBV4-2; j_gene: TRBJ2-2; abundance: NA; CDR3nt: TGTGCCAGCAGCCAAGGAGTAGGGATTAACACCGGGGAGCTGTTTTTT; CDR3aa: CASSQGVGINTGELFF
d_gene: TRBD1; v_gene: TRBV5-4; j_gene: TRBJ1-2; abundance: NA; CDR3nt: TGTGCCAGCAGCTTGGGGGGACAGACGTATGGCTACACCTTC; CDR3aa: CASSLGGQTYGYTF
d_gene: NA; v_gene: TRBV9; j_gene: TRBJ1-1; abundance: NA; CDR3nt: TGTGCCAGCAGCTTAACAGGGTTGAACACTGAAGCTTTCTTT; CDR3aa: CASSLTGLNTEAFF
d_gene: TRBD1; v_gene: TRBV19; j_gene: TRBJ1-1; abundance: NA; CDR3nt: TGTGCCAGTAGTAAGGGCCGGGACAGGGAAATTTGGGCTGAAGCTTTCTTT; CDR3aa: CASSKGRDREIWAEAFF
d_gene: NA; v_gene: TRBV24-1; j_gene: TRBJ2-1; abundance: NA; CDR3nt: TGTGCCACCAGTGATAATGGCTATAGGGGGTTGAATGAGCAGTTCTTC; CDR3aa: CATSDNGYRGLNEQFF
d_gene: TRBD1; v_gene: TRBV15; j_gene: TRBJ2-7; abundance: NA; CDR3nt: TGTGCCACCAGCAGACCTGACAGGGGCTACGAGCAGTACTTC; CDR3aa: CATSRPDRGYEQYF
d_gene: NA; v_gene: TRBV20-1; j_gene: TRBJ1-1; abundance: NA; CDR3nt: TGCAGTGCTAGCTTGGCAGGGGAGGCTTTCTTT; CDR3aa: CSASLAGEAFF
d_gene: TRBD1; v_gene: TRBV9; j_gene: TRBJ1-1; abundance: NA; CDR3nt: TGTGCCAGCAGCGTAGACAGGGGGTACACTGAAGCTTTCTTT; CDR3aa: CASSVDRGYTEAFF
d_gene: NA; v_gene: TRBV7-2; j_gene: TRBJ2-1; abundance: NA; CDR3nt: TGTGCCAGCAGCTTACTAGGGCAGAGTTACAATGAGCAGTTCTTC; CDR3aa: CASSLLGQSYNEQFF
d_gene: TRBD1; v_gene: TRBV30; j_gene: TRBJ1-5; abundance: NA; CDR3nt: TGTGCCTGGAGAATTGGACAGGGGGGACTTAATCAGCCCCAGCATTTT; CDR3aa: CAWRIGQGGLNQPQHF
d_gene: NA; v_gene: TRBV30; j_gene: TRBJ2-4; abundance: NA; CDR3nt: TGTGCCTGGAGCCGAGGTGGGTTAGCCAAAAACATTCAGTACTTC; CDR3aa: CAWSRGGLAKNIQYF
d_gene: TRBD1; v_gene: TRBV19; j_gene: TRBJ2-2; abundance: NA; CDR3nt: TGTGCGACAGGGACATCGAACACCGGGGAGCTGTTTTTT; CDR3aa: CATGTSNTGELFF